This is a list of T cell receptor beta chains from one sample in a study of OX40 agonist ivuxolimab in advanced cancers. Only in-frame clones appear in the TCRdb table, and some are missing; sequencing was by immunoSEQ multiplex PCR. Counted here are over 40,000 clones, 70% to 90% occurring once; the ten biggest clones make up around 15%. Material: CD4+ or CD8+ T cells sorted from blood, obtained in a trial of the OX40 agonist ivuxolimab. The receptor source for this set is an adult with an advanced solid tumor such as melanoma, head and neck, liver or kidney cancer. CDR3s include the opening cysteine and the closing phenylalanine or tryptophan. The D gene is left open where the match is weak. Expanded clones get a size class; other rows say once, few or many, or leave the size out.

j_gene	v_gene	abundance	d_gene	CDR3nt	CDR3aa
TRBJ2-5	TRBV5-1	once	.	TGCGCCAGCAGCTCCGACTGGAACATGAGGGAGACCCAGTACTTC	CASSSDWNMRETQYF
TRBJ2-7	TRBV28	.	TRBD2	TGTGCCAGCAGTTTATATCAAGCGGGACCCTACGAGCAGTACTTC	CASSLYQAGPYEQYF
TRBJ2-5	TRBV18	.	TRBD1	TGTGCCAGCTCACCTGGGACAGGGGCAATCGAGACCCAGTACTTC	CASSPGTGAIETQYF
TRBJ1-3	TRBV18	.	.	TGTGCCAGCTCACCAAGTGGAATAGTCAGCTCTGGAAACACCATATATTTT	CASSPSGIVSSGNTIYF
TRBJ1-2	TRBV5-6	few	.	TGTGCCAGCAGCCACGGGGACGGAGCTTCGTCCTTC	CASSHGDGASSF
TRBJ2-7	TRBV27	.	.	TGTGCCAGCAGGGGGGCATCCTACGAGCAGTACTTC	CASRGASYEQYF
TRBJ1-1	TRBV5-1	.	TRBD1	TGCGCCAGCAGCTCCGGGGGACAGGGGGCGAGGGTGAGATCGAACACTGAAGCTTTCTTT	CASSSGGQGARVRSNTEAFF
TRBJ2-7	TRBV4-1	.	TRBD1	TGCGCCAGCAGCCAGGGGCCGGGACAGGGCTTTGAGCAGTACTTC	CASSQGPGQGFEQYF
TRBJ2-3	TRBV6-6	.	.	TGTGCCAGCAGTCCCGCAGATACGCAGTATTTT	CASSPADTQYF
TRBJ2-3	TRBV5-1	.	TRBD1	TGCGCCAGCAGCTATACAGGGGGTGGCACAGATACGCAGTATTTT	CASSYTGGGTDTQYF
TRBJ1-4	TRBV11-2	.	.	TGTGCCAGCAGCTCTAGGGGAGTTCGTGAAAAACTGTTTTTT	CASSSRGVREKLFF
TRBJ2-1	TRBV7-2	.	TRBD2	TGTGCCAGCAGCCCTGGGACTAGCGCGAACTACAATGAGCAGTTCTTC	CASSPGTSANYNEQFF
TRBJ1-1	TRBV19	.	.	TGTGCCAGTAGTATAAACTCGGGACGGATGAACACTGAAGCTTTCTTT	CASSINSGRMNTEAFF
TRBJ2-7	TRBV4-2	.	TRBD2	TGTGCCAGCAGCCAAGATCTAGCGGGGTACTCCTACGAGCAGTACTTC	CASSQDLAGYSYEQYF
TRBJ1-1	TRBV5-4	.	.	TGTGCCAGCAGCCTCCCGGGACGGAGGAACACTGAAGCTTTCTTT	CASSLPGRRNTEAFF
TRBJ1-5	TRBV6-5	few	.	TGTGCCAGTCGACAGGGCAATCAGCCCCAGCATTTT	CASRQGNQPQHF
TRBJ2-3	TRBV5-6	.	.	TGTGCCAGCAGCACCCGGGACTTTACAGATACGCAGTATTTT	CASSTRDFTDTQYF
TRBJ1-5	TRBV6-6	.	.	TGTGCCAGCAGCCTCGGACACGGGTGGCATCAGCCCCAGCATTTT	CASSLGHGWHQPQHF
TRBJ2-7	TRBV18	.	.	TGTGCCAGCTCAGGAACAGGGACCTACGAGCAGTACTTC	CASSGTGTYEQYF
TRBJ1-5	TRBV2	.	.	TGTGCCAGCAGTGAAGATGAGGGCAGGGCCCCGAATCAGCCCCAGCATTTT	CASSEDEGRAPNQPQHF
TRBJ2-7	TRBV19	.	.	TGTGCCAGTAGGGATGGACCCAGCTCCTACGAGCAGTACTTC	CASRDGPSSYEQYF
TRBJ2-1	TRBV10-3	.	.	TGTGCCATCAGTGAGGTGGGGCCGCATGAGCAGTTCTTC	CAISEVGPHEQFF
TRBJ2-1	TRBV6-5	.	TRBD2	TGTGCCAGCAGTTACAACGGCGCTAGCGGGATCAGTGAGCAGTTCTTC	CASSYNGASGISEQFF
TRBJ2-4	TRBV30	.	TRBD1	TGTGCCTGGAGTGGACAGGGAAAAAACATTCAGTACTTC	CAWSGQGKNIQYF
TRBJ2-2	TRBV7-9	.	.	TGTGCCAGCAGCTTAGGAAGTGGGACCGGGGAGCTGTTTTTT	CASSLGSGTGELFF
TRBJ2-5	TRBV4-1	.	.	TGCGCCAGCAGCCAAGTCCGGTTGCCAGAGACCCAGTACTTC	CASSQVRLPETQYF
TRBJ1-5	TRBV4-1	.	.	TGCGCCAGCAGCCAAGTTGGAACTAGCAATCAGCCCCAGCATTTT	CASSQVGTSNQPQHF
TRBJ1-3	TRBV28	.	TRBD1	TGTGCCAGCAGTTACGGGACAGCTGGAAACACCATATATTTT	CASSYGTAGNTIYF
TRBJ2-7	TRBV5-4	.	TRBD2	TGTGCCAGCAGCTCCCCTAGCGTGGGAGGGGCCTACGAGCAGTACTTC	CASSSPSVGGAYEQYF
TRBJ2-5	TRBV27	.	.	TGTGCCAGCAGTTTAATGGGACCAAATAAGACCCAGTACTTC	CASSLMGPNKTQYF
TRBJ1-3	TRBV7-3	.	.	TGTGCCAGCAGCTTAAAAGGGGGAAACACCATATATTTT	CASSLKGGNTIYF
TRBJ2-2	TRBV18	.	.	TGTGCCAGCTCACCGGAGAGTAACAGCGGGGAGCTGTTTTTT	CASSPESNSGELFF
TRBJ2-2	TRBV18	.	.	TGTGCCAGCTCACGGGCTACGGGGACCGGGGAGCTGTTTTTT	CASSRATGTGELFF
TRBJ2-7	TRBV19	.	TRBD1	TGTGCCAGTAGTGATCCGGGACAGGGTATTTTTTTCGAGCAGTACTTC	CASSDPGQGIFFEQYF
TRBJ2-7	TRBV7-2	.	TRBD1	TGTGCCAGCAGCTCATCAGGGGGCGGGTACGAGCAGTACTTC	CASSSSGGGYEQYF
TRBJ2-7	TRBV19	.	.	TGTGCCACCAAAACTGGGCAGCCCCCCTACGAGCAGTACTTC	CATKTGQPPYEQYF
TRBJ2-1	TRBV19	.	TRBD1	TGTGCCAGTAGTACCCCCCACAGGGGGTATTCCAATGAGCAGTTCTTC	CASSTPHRGYSNEQFF
TRBJ2-1	TRBV6-6	.	TRBD2	TGTGCCAGCAGATTTAGCGGGAGTAAAAATGAGCAGTTCTTC	CASRFSGSKNEQFF
TRBJ2-3	TRBV7-9	once	.	TGTGCCAGCAGCACCGGTACGCAGTATTTT	CASSTGTQYF
TRBJ1-5	TRBV30	.	.	TGTGCCTGGAGTCGGGCAGGGGGCAATCAGCCCCAGCATTTT	CAWSRAGGNQPQHF
TRBJ2-1	TRBV10-2	.	TRBD2	TGCGCCAGCAGGGAATTCACTAGCGGGAGTTCGAATGAGCAGTTCTTC	CASREFTSGSSNEQFF
TRBJ2-5	TRBV28	.	TRBD2	TGTGCCAGCAGTACGAGCTGGGAGGGCAAAGAGACCCAGTACTTC	CASSTSWEGKETQYF
TRBJ2-5	TRBV5-6	.	TRBD2	TGTGCCAGCAGCTACCTGGGAATAGCGGGAGATGGGAAAGAGACCCAGTACTTC	CASSYLGIAGDGKETQYF
TRBJ2-1	TRBV6-4	.	.	TGTGCCAGCAGCGACGGGGGTAGGTCGTACAATGAGCAGTTCTTC	CASSDGGRSYNEQFF
TRBJ1-5	TRBV4-1	.	TRBD1	TGCGCCAGCAGCCTAGGACAGGGTCCTTTTCTTAGTCAGCCCCAGCATTTT	CASSLGQGPFLSQPQHF
TRBJ2-7	TRBV28	.	.	TGTGCCAGCAGTCCCCGAGATTACGAGCAGTACTTC	CASSPRDYEQYF
TRBJ2-1	TRBV7-9	.	TRBD2	TGTGCCACCCACGGACTAGCTTACAATGAGCAGTTCTTC	CATHGLAYNEQFF
TRBJ2-7	TRBV6-5	once	.	TGTGCCAGCAGTTCACAGGGCGGTGAGCAGTACTTC	CASSSQGGEQYF
TRBJ2-7	TRBV7-9	.	.	TGTGCCAGCAGCCCGACCCGGGACACAACAAAATTCTACGAGCAGTACTTC	CASSPTRDTTKFYEQYF
TRBJ2-7	TRBV7-9	.	TRBD2	TGTGCCAGCAGCTTACGGACTAGCGGGAGTTACGAGCAGTACTTC	CASSLRTSGSYEQYF
TRBJ2-7	TRBV7-6	.	.	TGTGCCAGCAGCTTGTCAGGGCAGACCTACGAGCAGTACTTC	CASSLSGQTYEQYF
TRBJ1-4	TRBV18	.	.	TGTGCCAGTCGAGATCCGGCGAGAGGGTCAAAACTGTTTTTT	CASRDPARGSKLFF
TRBJ2-2	TRBV5-4	.	.	TGTGCCAGCACTCGGTTGCCCGGCGGGGAGCTGTTTTTT	CASTRLPGGELFF